A few counts support the clone carrying this TCR beta chain. Its matching antigen is unknown. Germline assignment: CDR1 SGHKS and CDR2 YYEKEE (reference sequence). V was clipped by 4 bases and J by 1 base; unmatched bases: 10. CDR3 length: 16 amino acids. This sample is drawn from a study of cytomegalovirus exposure and HLA in healthy donors. Points from the study as a whole: The authors judged a highly shared variant cluster likely a sequencing artifact. Presence/absence comparisons presumed near-even sequencing depth among donors.

This PCR relied on a set of 60 Vbeta primers and 13 Jbeta primers. Assay: immunoSEQ multiplex PCR; the TCRdb copy retains only in-frame clones and omits some. The sample carries 80,000 or so clones, 77% recorded once. The V and J genes are TRBV5-5 and TRBJ1-1; 7 nucleotides match TRBD1. This receptor was identified in a man aged 50 to 60 in good health and CMV-seropositive. Material for sequencing was PBMCs. The CDR3 nucleotides are TGTGCCAGCAGCCGAACAGGGGAGGCAGAGAACACTGAAGCTTTCTTT. Protein sequence: CASSRTGEAENTEAFF.